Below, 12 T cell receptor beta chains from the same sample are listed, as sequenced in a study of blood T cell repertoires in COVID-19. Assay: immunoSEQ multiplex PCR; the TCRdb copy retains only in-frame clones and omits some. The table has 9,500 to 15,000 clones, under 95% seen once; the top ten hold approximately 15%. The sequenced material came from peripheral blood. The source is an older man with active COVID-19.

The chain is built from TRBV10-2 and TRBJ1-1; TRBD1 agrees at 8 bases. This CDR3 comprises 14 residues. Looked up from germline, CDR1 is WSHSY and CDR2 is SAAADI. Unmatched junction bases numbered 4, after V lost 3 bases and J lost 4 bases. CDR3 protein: CASSERTGFTEAFF. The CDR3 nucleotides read TGCGCCAGCAGTGAACGGACAGGGTTCACTGAAGCTTTCTTT.

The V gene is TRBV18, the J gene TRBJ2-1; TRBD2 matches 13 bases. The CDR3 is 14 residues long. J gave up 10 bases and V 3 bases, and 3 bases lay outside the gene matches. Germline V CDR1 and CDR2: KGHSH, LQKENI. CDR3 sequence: CASSPGLAGAEQFF. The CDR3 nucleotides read TGTGCCAGCTCACCCGGACTAGCGGGGGCCGAGCAGTTCTTC.

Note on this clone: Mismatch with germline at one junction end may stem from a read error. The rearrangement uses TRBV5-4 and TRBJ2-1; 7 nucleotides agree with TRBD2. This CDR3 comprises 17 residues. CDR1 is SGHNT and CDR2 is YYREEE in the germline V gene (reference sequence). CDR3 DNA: TGTGCCAGCGGCTTGGCCGGGGGTGCGGGAGCGGTTGTTGAGCAGTTCTTC. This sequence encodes CASGLAGGAGAVVEQFF.

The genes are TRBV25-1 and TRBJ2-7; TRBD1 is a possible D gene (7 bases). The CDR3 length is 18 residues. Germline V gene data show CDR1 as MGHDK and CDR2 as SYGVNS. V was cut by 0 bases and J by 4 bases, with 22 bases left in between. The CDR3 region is CASSEYIGRWGQTYEQYF. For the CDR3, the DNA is TGTGCCAGCAGTGAATATATTGGGAGGTGGGGACAGACGTACGAGCAGTACTTC.

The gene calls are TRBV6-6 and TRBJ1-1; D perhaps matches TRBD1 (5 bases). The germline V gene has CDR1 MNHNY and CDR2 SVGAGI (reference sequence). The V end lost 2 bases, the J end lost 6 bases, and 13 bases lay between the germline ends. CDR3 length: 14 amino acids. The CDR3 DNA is TGTGCCAGCAGTTACATACAACAGGACGCTGAAGCTTTCTTT. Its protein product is CASSYIQQDAEAFF.

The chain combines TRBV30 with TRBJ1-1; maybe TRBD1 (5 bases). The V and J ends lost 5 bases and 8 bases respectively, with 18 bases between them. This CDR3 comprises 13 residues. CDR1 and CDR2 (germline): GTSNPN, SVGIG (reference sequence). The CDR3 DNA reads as TGTGCCTGGCAAGTAGGGGTTCTCTCGGAAGCTTTCTTT. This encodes CAWQVGVLSEAFF.

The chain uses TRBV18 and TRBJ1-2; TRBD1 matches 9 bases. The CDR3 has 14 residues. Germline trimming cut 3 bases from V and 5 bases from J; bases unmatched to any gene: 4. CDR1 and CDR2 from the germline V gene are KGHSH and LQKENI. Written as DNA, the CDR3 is TGTGCCAGCTCACCTCTGACAGGGGGGTATGGCTACACCTTC. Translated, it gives CASSPLTGGYGYTF.

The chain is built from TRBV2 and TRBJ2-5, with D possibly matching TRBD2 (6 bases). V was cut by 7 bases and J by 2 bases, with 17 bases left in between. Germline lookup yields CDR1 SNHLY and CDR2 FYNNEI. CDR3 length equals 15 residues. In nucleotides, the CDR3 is TGTGCCAGCAAAGATTGGGGGACTTCTCAAGAGACCCAGTACTTC. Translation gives CASKDWGTSQETQYF.

In DNA form, the CDR3 reads TGTGCCTGGAACAGGGTGACGGTTGATGGCTACACCTTC. It encodes CAWNRVTVDGYTF. This chain uses TRBV30 with TRBJ1-2, with D possibly being TRBD1 (6 bases). CDR1 GTSNPN and CDR2 SVGIG come from the germline V gene (reference sequence). CDR3 length: 13 amino acids. V lost 4 bases, J lost 6 bases, and 15 bases lay in between.

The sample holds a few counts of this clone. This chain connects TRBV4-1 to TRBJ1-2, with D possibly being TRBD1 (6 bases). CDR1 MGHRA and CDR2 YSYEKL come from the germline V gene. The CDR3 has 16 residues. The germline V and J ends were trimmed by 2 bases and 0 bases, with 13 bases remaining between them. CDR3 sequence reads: CASSQLGHITNYGYTF. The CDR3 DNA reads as TGCGCCAGCAGCCAACTGGGACACATCACTAACTATGGCTACACCTTC.

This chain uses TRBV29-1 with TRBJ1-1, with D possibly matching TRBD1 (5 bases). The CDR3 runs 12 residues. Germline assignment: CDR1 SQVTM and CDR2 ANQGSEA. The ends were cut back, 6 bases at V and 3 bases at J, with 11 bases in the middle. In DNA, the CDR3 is TGCAGCGTCGCCAGGGCGGACACTGAAGCTTTCTTT. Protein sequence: CSVARADTEAFF.

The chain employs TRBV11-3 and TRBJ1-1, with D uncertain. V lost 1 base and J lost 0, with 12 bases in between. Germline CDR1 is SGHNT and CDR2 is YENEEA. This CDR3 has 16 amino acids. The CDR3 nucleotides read TGTGCCAGCAGCTTAGGCAAGAGATCGATGAACACTGAAGCTTTCTTT. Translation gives CASSLGKRSMNTEAFF. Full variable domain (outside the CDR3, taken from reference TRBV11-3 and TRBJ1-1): EAGVVQSPRYKIIEKKQPVAFWCNPISGHNTLYWYLQNLGQGPELLIRYENEEAVDDSQLPKDRFSAERLKGVDSTLKIQPAELGDSAVYLCASSLGKRSMNTEAFFGQGTRLTVV.